This TCR beta chain was retrieved from a study of blood T cells in healthy people across ages. The study's findings and limits: Diversity figures based on one million T cells were deemed too low. There was no known CMV status for donors, so expanded clonotype changes were possibly confounded.

This clonotype has just a few counts. Its specificity is not known. Samples had at least 7 million PBMCs isolated from them. Next came a second PCR, run for about 7 to 12 cycles, which used a sample-barcoded 5' primer along with a J-beta primer mix. TCRdb called the 5' RACE reads again in MiXCR, with one record for every CDR3 protein. The data contain hundreds of thousands of distinct CDR3 sequences, 56% of them singletons. The receptor comes from a man aged 35 to 55 in good health. The sample taken for sequencing was blood.

CDR3 nucleotides: TGTGCCAGCAGCTTAGATCCGGGACAGCTAGCCAAAAACATTCAGTACTTC. This translates into CASSLDPGQLAKNIQYF. J is TRBJ2-4 and V is TRBV7-2; 7 positions agree with TRBD1. V lost 1 base and J lost 0; bases outside the gene matches: 6. The CDR3 extends over 17 amino acids. Looked up from germline, CDR1 is SGHTA and CDR2 is FQGNSA.